This T cell receptor (beta chain) originates from a study of T cell responses to AZD1222 COVID-19 vaccine (dated by TCRdb to about 2021). Background on the whole study: Because spike-specific TCR depth and breadth did not differ between the two schedules, AZD1222 recipients who got a second dose at roughly 4 weeks were pooled with those who got a second dose at roughly 12 weeks. Trial participants were enrolled by age into 18-55, 56-69 and 70-plus year subgroups, with about 150, 27 and 61 TCR-sequenced participants respectively. TCR sequencing covered fewer than 250 trial participants: 200 to 220 given two doses of AZD1222 and 26 given two doses of MenACWY control vaccine. The full study reports these points: The vaccine-associated CD4 TCRs covered the entire spike protein, and the dominant responses fell in regions 160-218 and 743-854. Reportedly, close to half of the unique spike-specific TCRs recognized epitopes lying outside the regions that are mutated in the B.1.351 and B.1.1.7 variants. Because no day 14 peak-response samples were available, repertoires were characterized only after the peak T cell response. In the small 56-69-year group, the increase in depth fell short of significance, most likely because of low power. A significant rise in spike-specific TCR breadth and depth was observed after two AZD1222 doses relative to day 0 and relative to MenACWY recipients. Conclusions about previously exposed vaccinees are limited, since just 6 or 7 AZD1222 recipients were seropositive for SARS-CoV-2 at baseline. Participants were mostly white British and included more females than males, and it was suggested by the authors that clonal diversity may have been underestimated.

The time point label, read with the paper, signifies: baseline before first vaccination. The vaccinee samples were drawn from two UK trials, COV001 and COV002, one of which was a single-blind randomized controlled phase 2/3 trial testing AZD1222 (ChAdOx1 nCoV-19) in healthy adults. For TCRbeta chain sequencing, PBMC samples were collected from trial participants at day 0 and at day 28 after the second dose. The CDR3 regions of human TCRbeta chains were subjected to immunosequencing. In the original analysis: Repertoire TCRs were checked for matches against a reference library of SARS-CoV-2-specific TCRs that had been generated using the MIRA antigen-specificity platform. Breadth meant the fraction of unique TCRs that were SARS-CoV-2-associated, whereas depth meant the fraction of total T cells that were SARS-CoV-2-associated. Using the MIRA data, each spike-specific TCR was mapped to the spike region that the TCR reacts to and placed in a CD4 or CD8 class. Log10-transformed breadth and depth values were compared by one-way ANOVA with Sidak's multiple comparisons tests. TCRdb's version of the immuneACCESS table is confined to in-frame rearrangements and falls short of the full clone set. An unresolved V gene accounts for under half of the shortfall where checked; the remainder is of unknown origin. The DNA was the basis for D and trimming; V, J and clone size are from that table. For this sample there are some 120,000 clones; 92% appear just once. In total, the top ten clones hold 1.1% of the sample.

From a lookup of the germline V gene (reference sequence), CDR1 and CDR2 are LNHDA and SQIVND. The junction carries 14 bases between V and J, which are trimmed by 6 bases and 0 bases respectively. Taken from cysteine to phenylalanine, the CDR3 has 16 residues. Left in the record is the CDR3 DNA by itself, 48 bases read in frame from the first base. About this clone itself: Its antigen remains unidentified. No qualities accompany the bases; no much larger clone lies one base away.

The sample in question was peripheral blood, obtained on day 0 of AZD1222 vaccination. The TCR sequence derives from an adult in good health. This sequence uses TRBV19 and TRBJ1-4; TRBD1 could be the D gene, as 5 bases match. The CDR3 is CASRGPPGATNEKLFF. The DNA sequence follows: TGTGCCAGTAGGGGCCCCCCGGGGGCAACTAATGAAAAACTGTTTTTT.